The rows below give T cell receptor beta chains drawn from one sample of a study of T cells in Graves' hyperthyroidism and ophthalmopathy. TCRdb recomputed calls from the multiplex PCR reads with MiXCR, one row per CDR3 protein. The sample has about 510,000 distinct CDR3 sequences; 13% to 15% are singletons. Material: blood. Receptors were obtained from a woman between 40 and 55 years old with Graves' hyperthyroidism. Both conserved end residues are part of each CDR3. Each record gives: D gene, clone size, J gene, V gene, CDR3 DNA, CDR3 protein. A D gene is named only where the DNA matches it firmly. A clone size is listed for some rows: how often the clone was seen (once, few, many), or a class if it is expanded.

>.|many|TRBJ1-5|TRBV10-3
TGTGCCATCAGTGAGTCACCGGACAAAAGCATTCCCCAGCATTTT
CAISESPDKSIPQHF
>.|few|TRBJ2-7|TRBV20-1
TGCAGTGCTAGAGATCTAGCGACAGGATCCTACGAGCAGTACTTC
CSARDLATGSYEQYF
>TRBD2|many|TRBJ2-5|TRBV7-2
TGTGCCAGCAGCCCGCGGACTAGCGGGACTCAAACAATGAACTTC
CASSPRTSGTQTMNF
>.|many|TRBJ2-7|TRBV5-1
TGCGCCAGCAGCCCCCGGACCAACACCTACGAGCAGTACTTC
CASSPRTNTYEQYF
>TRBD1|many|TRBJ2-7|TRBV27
TGTGCCAGCAGTGTAGGACAGGGCCTCTACGAGCAGTACTTC
CASSVGQGLYEQYF
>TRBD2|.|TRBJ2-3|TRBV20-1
TGCAGTGCTAGCCCAGCGGGAGGTGGAGCGGATACGCAGTATTTT
CSASPAGGGADTQYF
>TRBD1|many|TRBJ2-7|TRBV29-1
TGCAGCGTGCCGGGGACAGGGGGCGTCGAGCAGTACTTC
CSVPGTGGVEQYF
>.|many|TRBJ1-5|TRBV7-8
TGTGCCAGCAGCTTAGGCTCAGGGTTGGGATGGCCCCAGCATTTT
CASSLGSGLGWPQHF
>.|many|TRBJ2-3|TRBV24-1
TGTGCCACCAGTGATTTTCCACAGGTGTCTAGCACAGATACGCAGTATTTT
CATSDFPQVSSTDTQYF
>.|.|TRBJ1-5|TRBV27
TGTGCCAGCAGTTTATCGGACGGGGTAAATCAGCCCCAGCATTTT
CASSLSDGVNQPQHF
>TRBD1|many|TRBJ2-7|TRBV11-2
TGTGCCAGCAGCCCGGGACAGGCCTCTTGGGAGCAGTACTTC
CASSPGQASWEQYF
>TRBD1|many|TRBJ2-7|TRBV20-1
TGCAGTGCTGGACAGGGGTACGAGCAGTACTTC
CSAGQGYEQYF
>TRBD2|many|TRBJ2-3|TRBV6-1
TGTGCCAGCAGTTTGATAGCGGGAGGAGGGGATACGCAGTATTTT
CASSLIAGGGDTQYF
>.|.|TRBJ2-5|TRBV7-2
TGTGCCAGCAGCCCGGTCCACGGGGAGACCCAGTACTTC
CASSPVHGETQYF
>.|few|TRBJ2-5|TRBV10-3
TGTGCCATCAGTGAAAGAGGGGACTTAAACCCCCCGTACTTC
CAISERGDLNPPYF
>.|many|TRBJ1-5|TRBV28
TGTGCCAGCAGTACCCAGGGGAGTAATCAGCCCCAGCATTTT
CASSTQGSNQPQHF
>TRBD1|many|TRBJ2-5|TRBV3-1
TGTGCCAGCAGCCAAGGGGTGTCAGGAGACAGGGTGCACTTC
CASSQGVSGDRVHF
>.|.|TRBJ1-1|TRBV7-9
TGTGCCAGCAGCTTAGCCCTCGGGAACACTGAAGCTTTCTTT
CASSLALGNTEAFF